Listed below are T cell receptor beta chains from one sample, sequenced in a study of OX40 agonist ivuxolimab in advanced cancers. The repertoire was sequenced with immunoSEQ multiplex PCR; TCRdb's copy has only in-frame clones and lacks some. The table lists 65,000 to 80,000 clones, around 84% of them singletons. This sample comprised CD4+ or CD8+ T cells sorted from blood, obtained in a trial of the OX40 agonist ivuxolimab. These receptors were taken from an adult with an advanced solid tumor such as melanoma, head and neck, liver or kidney cancer. Each CDR3 is given with its conserved first and last residue.

V	CDR3
TRBV7-9	CASSLGWTSESSYNEQFF
TRBV7-6	CASSSQGQGETQYF
TRBV29-1	CSVNLDRVSYEQYF
TRBV18	CASSTPGTGDNNEQFF
TRBV5-4	CASSWGPGNTEAFF
TRBV4-2	CASSQGGGLEKLFF
TRBV7-8	CASSPTWTGGEGTEAFF
TRBV11-2	CASSPGLAGIYEQYF
TRBV5-6	CASSSARPTHITDTQYF
TRBV27	CASSSGGPYNSPLHF
TRBV7-2	CASSLPGQNTIYF
TRBV18	CASSPIKSNTEAFF
TRBV9	CASSAPGTSRSSYNEQFF
TRBV5-5	CASSSLVEETQYF
TRBV7-6	CASSHGTGGNEQYF
TRBV9	CASSPSGIAYNEQFF
TRBV7-2	CASSLRDSHEQYF
TRBV30	CAWHIGTGQNGYTF
TRBV18	CASSPGNQETQYF
TRBV28	CASSLRLAGRETQYF
TRBV7-8	CASSLRTDYGYTF
TRBV9	CASSVAVGTGNEQFF
TRBV5-4	CASSLTGGSNQPQHF
TRBV6-4	CASRASGTGAPSSPYEQYF
TRBV4-3	CASSDGQGGGETQYF
TRBV5-5	CASSLPPGEHTEAFF
TRBV7-3	CASSLKGLGTDTQYF
TRBV19	CASSPLWGELFF
TRBV2	CASSGDRVGNQPQHF
TRBV7-9	CASSLRNRGPQETQYF
TRBV27	CASSFVAASTDTQYF
TRBV2	CASTTQQGDLSYGYTF
TRBV7-2	CASSPFGDQPQHF
TRBV4-2	CASSLGRGYGEQYF
TRBV28	CASSPGQVPGGDTQYF
TRBV28	CASTQGDQPQHF
TRBV9	CASSLTSGNSYEQYF
TRBV19	CASSIGVTGVVSQPQHF
TRBV5-6	CASSSLAGDYNEQFF
TRBV25-1	CASSWAGGHEQFF
TRBV30	CAFSRGRTGSIGEQYF
TRBV18	CASSPEKGGYYGYTF
TRBV7-2	CASSFVLAGTYEQYF
TRBV28	CASSLRGPTYEQYF
TRBV12-5	CASGLGLAGNEQFF
TRBV7-2	CASRPPGTASPNYGYTF
TRBV2	CASSGVQRGAGNEQFF
TRBV7-6	CASSLSGSRYEQYF
TRBV2	CASSLGGRTEAFF
TRBV18	CASSRDRETEAFF
TRBV19	CASTYGLNTEAFF
TRBV5-1	CASSFGGASTDTQYF
TRBV5-1	CASSKSSGSSYEQYF
TRBV7-3	CASSPTGRNEQFF
TRBV5-4	CASSLGLGVDNEQFF
TRBV28	CASRTTGQGRYEQYF
TRBV10-1	CASSDPGQGIGTGELFF
TRBV9	CASSVVAGGSTDTQYF
TRBV20-1	CSARSAGTQYF
TRBV10-3	CAISGLDSRGTDTQYF